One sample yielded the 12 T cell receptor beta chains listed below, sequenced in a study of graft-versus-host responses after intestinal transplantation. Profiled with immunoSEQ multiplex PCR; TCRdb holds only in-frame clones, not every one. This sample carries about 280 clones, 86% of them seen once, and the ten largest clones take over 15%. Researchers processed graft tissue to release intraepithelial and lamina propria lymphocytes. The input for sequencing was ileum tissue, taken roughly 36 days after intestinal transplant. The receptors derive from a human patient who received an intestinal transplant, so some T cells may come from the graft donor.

CDR3 in amino acids: CASSDSSYEQYF. CDR3 nucleotide sequence: TGTGCCAGCAGTGACAGCTCCTACGAGCAGTACTTC. This sequence joins TRBV25-1 and TRBJ2-7; D remains unclear. The CDR3 length is 12 residues. Germline loops: CDR1 MGHDK, CDR2 SYGVNS. V lost 3 bases to trimming and J lost 0 bases, with 3 bases between them.

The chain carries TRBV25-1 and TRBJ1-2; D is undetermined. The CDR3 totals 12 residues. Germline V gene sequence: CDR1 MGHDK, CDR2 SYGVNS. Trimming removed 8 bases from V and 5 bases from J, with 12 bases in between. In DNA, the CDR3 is TGTGCCAGCGGCGGGAGCAGTTATGGCTACACCTTC. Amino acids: CASGGSSYGYTF.

The CDR3 spells CAWRGDRVLGGYTF. Here the CDR3 DNA reads TGTGCCTGGAGGGGGGACAGGGTACTAGGTGGCTACACCTTC. This chain links TRBV30 with TRBJ1-2; TRBD1 matches 9 bases. Germline assignment: CDR1 GTSNPN and CDR2 SVGIG (reference sequence). V lost 3 bases and J lost 7; bases outside the gene matches: 9. The CDR3 spans 14 residues.

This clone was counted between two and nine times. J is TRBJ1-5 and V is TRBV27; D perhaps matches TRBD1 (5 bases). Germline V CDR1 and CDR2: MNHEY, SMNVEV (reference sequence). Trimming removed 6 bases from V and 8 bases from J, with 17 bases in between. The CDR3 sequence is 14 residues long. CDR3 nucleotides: TGTGCCAGCAGAGGAGTGGGGGGGTTAGAGCCCCAGCATTTT. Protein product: CASRGVGGLEPQHF.

The CDR3 is CASSPLVPSHGYTF. The CDR3 nucleotides read TGTGCCAGCAGTCCCCTCGTACCAAGCCATGGCTACACCTTC. This chain joins TRBV28 and TRBJ1-2; the D is unclear. The CDR3 extends over 14 amino acids. The germline V gene has CDR1 MDHEN and CDR2 SYDVKM. V shed 5 bases and J shed 6 bases, with 16 bases lying between them.

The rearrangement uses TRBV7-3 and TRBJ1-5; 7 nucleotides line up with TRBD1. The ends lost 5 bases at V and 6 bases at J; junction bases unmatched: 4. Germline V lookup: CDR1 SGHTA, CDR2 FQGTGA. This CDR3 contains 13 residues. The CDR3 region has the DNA TGTGCCAGCAGCCAGACAGGGAGTCAGCCCCAGCATTTT. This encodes CASSQTGSQPQHF.

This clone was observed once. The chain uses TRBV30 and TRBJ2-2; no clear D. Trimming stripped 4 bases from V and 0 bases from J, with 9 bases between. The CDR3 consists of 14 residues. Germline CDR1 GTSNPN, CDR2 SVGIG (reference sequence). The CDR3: CAWNVAANTGELFF. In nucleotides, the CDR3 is TGTGCCTGGAACGTGGCGGCGAACACCGGGGAGCTGTTTTTT. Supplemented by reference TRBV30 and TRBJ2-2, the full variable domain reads SQTIHQWPATLVQPVGSPLSLECTVEGTSNPNLYWYRQAAGRGLQLLFYSVGIGQISSEVPQNLSASRPQDRQFILSSKKLLLSDSGFYLCAWNVAANTGELFFGEGSRLTVL.

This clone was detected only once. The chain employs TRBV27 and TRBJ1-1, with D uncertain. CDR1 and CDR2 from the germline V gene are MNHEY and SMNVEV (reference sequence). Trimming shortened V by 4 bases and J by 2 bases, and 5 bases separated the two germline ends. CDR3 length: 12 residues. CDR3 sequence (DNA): TGTGCCAGCAGTTCTATTAACACTGAAGCTTTCTTT. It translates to CASSSINTEAFF.

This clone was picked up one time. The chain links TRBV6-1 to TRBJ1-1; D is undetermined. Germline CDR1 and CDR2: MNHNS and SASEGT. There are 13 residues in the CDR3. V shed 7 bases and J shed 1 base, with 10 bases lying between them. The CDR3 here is CASTNRGNTEAFF. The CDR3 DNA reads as TGTGCCAGCACCAACCGGGGGAACACTGAAGCTTTCTTT.

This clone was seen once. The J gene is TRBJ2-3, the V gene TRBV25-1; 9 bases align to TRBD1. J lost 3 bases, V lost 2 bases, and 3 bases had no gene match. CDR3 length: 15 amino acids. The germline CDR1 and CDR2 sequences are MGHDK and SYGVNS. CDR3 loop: CASSEIGTGTDTQYF. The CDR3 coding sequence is TGTGCCAGCAGTGAAATCGGGACAGGGACAGATACGCAGTATTTT.

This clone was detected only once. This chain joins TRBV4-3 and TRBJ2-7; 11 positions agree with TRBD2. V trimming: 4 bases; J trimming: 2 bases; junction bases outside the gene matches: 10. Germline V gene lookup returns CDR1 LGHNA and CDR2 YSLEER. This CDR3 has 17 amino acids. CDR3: CASSRLITSGGAYEQYF. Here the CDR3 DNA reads TGCGCCAGCAGCCGCCTAATCACTAGCGGGGGCGCCTACGAGCAGTACTTC.

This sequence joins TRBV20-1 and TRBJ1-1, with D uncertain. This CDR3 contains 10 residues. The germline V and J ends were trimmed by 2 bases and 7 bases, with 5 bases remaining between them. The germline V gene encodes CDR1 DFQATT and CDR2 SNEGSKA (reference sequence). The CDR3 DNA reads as TGCAGTGCTAGACAGAGTGAAGCTTTCTTT. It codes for CSARQSEAFF.